The 31 T cell receptor beta chains reported below all come from one sample, sequenced in a study of cytomegalovirus exposure and HLA in healthy donors. Both 60 Vbeta primers and 13 Jbeta primers went into the PCR. Assay used: immunoSEQ multiplex PCR; TCRdb lists only in-frame clones, some missing. The repertoire includes 200,000 to 250,000 clones, around 80% of them detected once, and 0.55% to 0.7% sits in the top ten. Sequencing was performed on PBMCs. These receptors all stem from a middle-aged woman in good health and CMV-seronegative.

This clone was recorded once. V and J are TRBV6-4 and TRBJ2-6; perhaps TRBD1 as D (6 bases). The germline gives CDR1 MRHNA, CDR2 SNTAGT. Between the trimmed V and J ends, which lost 6 bases and 0 bases, there was a span of 15 bases. This CDR3 is built from 17 residues. The CDR3 is CASSRDTLASGANVLTF. CDR3 nucleotide sequence: TGTGCCAGCAGCCGGGACACACTTGCCTCTGGGGCCAACGTCCTGACTTTC.

The rearrangement links TRBV7-2 to TRBJ2-7, with D possibly matching TRBD1 (6 bases). V was pared by 0 bases and J by 4 bases, with 10 bases between. CDR1 is SGHTA, CDR2 FQGNSA, per germline. The CDR3 sequence is 14 residues long. DNA of the CDR3: TGTGCCAGCAGCTTAGCCGGGACATCGTACGAGCAGTACTTC. Its translation: CASSLAGTSYEQYF.

J is TRBJ2-6 and V is TRBV6-5, with 9 bases fitting TRBD1. The germline V gene has CDR1 MNHEY and CDR2 SVGAGI. With 4 bases clipped from V and 2 bases from J, the junction kept 0 bases outside the gene matches. This CDR3 is 15 amino acids long. CDR3 sequence (DNA): TGTGCCAGCAGTTGGACAGGGGCTGGGGCCAACGTCCTGACTTTC. It encodes CASSWTGAGANVLTF.

This chain connects TRBV7-9 to TRBJ2-5, with TRBD1 identical over 8 bases. The germline CDR1 and CDR2 sequences are SEHNR and FQNEAQ (reference sequence). This CDR3 spans 16 amino acids. After removal of 6 bases from V and 2 bases from J, the junction contained 11 bases not matched to a gene. This CDR3 is CASSYMPGQAQETQYF. The CDR3 DNA reads TGTGCCAGCAGTTACATGCCGGGACAGGCGCAAGAGACCCAGTACTTC.

V gene TRBV6-5 combines with J gene TRBJ1-1, with D unclear. Trimming took off 7 bases at V and 5 bases at J, with 8 bases between the two ends. Germline V lookup: CDR1 MNHEY, CDR2 SVGAGI. The CDR3 is made up of 11 amino acids. For the CDR3, the DNA is TGTGCCAGCATGAGTTGGACTGAAGCTTTCTTT. Its protein product is CASMSWTEAFF.

This chain connects TRBV7-9 to TRBJ2-3; 11 nucleotides agree with TRBD2. The V and J ends lost 4 bases and 0 bases, in that order; junction bases with no gene match: 6. CDR1 SEHNR and CDR2 FQNEAQ come from the germline V gene (reference sequence). The CDR3 runs 17 residues. This chain's CDR3 is CASSSGLAEISTDTQYF. The CDR3 DNA sequence: TGTGCCAGCAGCTCGGGACTAGCGGAGATTAGCACAGATACGCAGTATTTT.

The chain is built from TRBV4-2 and TRBJ2-1; 8 nucleotides agree with TRBD1. Trimming at V came to 0 bases and at J to 6 bases, leaving 4 bases not matched to a gene. This CDR3 region has 15 residues. The germline V gene encodes CDR1 LGHNA and CDR2 YNFKEQ. The CDR3 bases are TGTGCCAGCAGCCAAGATGGTACAGGGGGCAATGAGCAGTTCTTC. It translates to CASSQDGTGGNEQFF.

This clone was seen once. The rearrangement joins TRBV7-2 to TRBJ2-3; the D gene is possibly TRBD2 (5 bases). CDR1 and CDR2 (germline): SGHTA, FQGNSA. There are 12 residues in the CDR3. V lost 6 bases and J 4 bases, leaving 8 bases between the germline ends. CDR3 in amino acids: CASRRAADTQYF. For the CDR3, the DNA is TGTGCCAGCAGGCGGGCGGCAGATACGCAGTATTTT.

This clone has just one count. This chain connects TRBV20-1 to TRBJ2-2; maybe TRBD2 (5 bases). V dropped 5 bases and J dropped 6 bases, with 7 bases sitting between them. This CDR3 region has 11 residues. Germline V gene lookup returns CDR1 DFQATT and CDR2 SNEGSKA (reference sequence). The CDR3 DNA sequence: TGCAGTGCTCGTAGCGCCGGGGAGCTGTTTTTT. The encoded protein is CSARSAGELFF.

The gene calls are TRBV5-1 and TRBJ2-3; 7 nucleotides agree with TRBD1. CDR3 length equals 15 residues. Germline CDR1 SGHRS, CDR2 YFSETQ. Unmatched junction bases numbered 9, after V lost 4 bases and J lost 4 bases. This CDR3 reads CASSLIYRGADTQYF. CDR3 nucleotide sequence: TGCGCCAGCAGCCTTATATACAGGGGAGCAGATACGCAGTATTTT.

This clone is a singleton in its sample. The V gene is TRBV12-5, the J gene TRBJ2-3; 13 nucleotides line up with TRBD2. After removal of 2 bases from V and 5 bases from J, the junction contained 4 bases not matched to a gene. The CDR3 spans 16 residues. The germline V gene has CDR1 LGHNT and CDR2 FRNRAP. The CDR3 loop is CASGLRLAGGGDTQYF. CDR3 in DNA: TGTGCTAGTGGTTTGCGACTAGCGGGGGGAGGAGATACGCAGTATTTT.

This clone appeared a single time. The chain combines TRBV9 with TRBJ1-5, with no clear D. Trimming took 0 bases from V and 7 from J, leaving 11 bases between them. This CDR3 contains 14 residues. Germline V gene lookup returns CDR1 SGDLS and CDR2 YYNGEE. The CDR3 protein is CASSVEEGVQPQHF. Here the CDR3 DNA reads TGTGCCAGCAGCGTAGAAGAGGGAGTGCAGCCCCAGCATTTT.

The rearrangement links TRBV7-2 to TRBJ1-5; D may be TRBD1 (5 bases). V was trimmed by 5 bases and J by 7 bases, leaving 15 bases between them. Germline V gives CDR1 SGHTA, CDR2 FQGNSA. The CDR3 totals 14 residues. The CDR3 region has the DNA TGTGCCAGCAGCATCCGGGACTCAGGGCAGCCCCAGCATTTT. Amino acids: CASSIRDSGQPQHF.

This sequence joins TRBV7-6 and TRBJ2-7; D is possibly TRBD2 (6 bases). Trimming left V 1 base short and J 4 bases short, with 11 bases between. Germline lookup yields CDR1 SGHVS and CDR2 FNYEAQ. The CDR3 sequence is 14 residues long. The CDR3 protein is CASSLEPGRYEQYF. The CDR3, as DNA: TGTGCCAGCAGCTTAGAGCCGGGGAGGTACGAGCAGTACTTC.

V usage is TRBV2 and J usage is TRBJ2-2; D possibly corresponds to TRBD2 (5 bases). This CDR3 contains 13 residues. Germline loops: CDR1 SNHLY, CDR2 FYNNEI. The V end lost 4 bases, the J end lost 6 bases, and 9 bases lay between the germline ends. CDR3 amino acids: CASSGERSGELFF. The DNA for the CDR3 is TGTGCCAGCAGTGGGGAGAGATCCGGGGAGCTGTTTTTT.

This clone was seen a few times. J is TRBJ1-2 and V is TRBV15, with D possibly being TRBD1 (6 bases). V was trimmed by 0 bases and J by 7 bases, leaving 18 bases between them. Per the germline V gene, CDR1 is LNHNV and CDR2 is YYDKDF (reference sequence). This CDR3 is built from 16 residues. The CDR3 here is CATSRDIRDTLGGYTF. The CDR3 nucleotides are TGTGCCACCAGCAGAGATATCCGGGACACCCTGGGTGGCTACACCTTC.

To note about this clone: The junction shows a germline mismatch at one end, possibly a read error. The chain links TRBV5-6 to TRBJ1-2; D is possibly TRBD1 (6 bases). Germline V CDR1 and CDR2: SGHDT, YYEEEE. The CDR3 length is 14 residues. This CDR3 is CASSLTGTNYGYPF. CDR3 coding DNA: TGTGCCAGCAGCTTGACAGGGACCAACTATGGCTACCCCTTC.

The rearrangement joins TRBV2 to TRBJ1-1, with D uncertain. CDR1 is SNHLY, CDR2 FYNNEI, per germline. CDR3 size: 14 residues. The V gene lost 5 bases and the J gene lost 1 base, with 11 bases spanning the gap. In DNA form, the CDR3 reads TGTGCCAGCAGTTGGGCAGAAGGGAACACTGAAGCTTTCTTT. It codes for CASSWAEGNTEAFF.

This chain joins TRBV7-9 and TRBJ1-1; the D is unclear. There are 14 residues in the CDR3. V lost 5 bases and J 3 bases, leaving 13 bases between the germline ends. Germline V lookup: CDR1 SEHNR, CDR2 FQNEAQ (reference sequence). The CDR3 sequence: CASSTTVGDTEAFF. In nucleotides, the CDR3 is TGTGCCAGCAGCACAACCGTCGGGGACACTGAAGCTTTCTTT.

J is TRBJ2-1 and V is TRBV9; possible D gene TRBD2, 5 bases. Germline CDR1 and CDR2: SGDLS and YYNGEE. CDR3 size: 17 residues. V was clipped by 0 bases and J by 2 bases, with 15 bases between them. This chain's CDR3 is CASSVDLTDYTYNEQFF. CDR3 in DNA: TGTGCCAGCAGCGTAGATCTTACCGACTATACCTACAATGAGCAGTTCTTC.

This clone was seen once. V usage is TRBV7-9 and J usage is TRBJ2-3; tentative D call: TRBD2 (7 bases). The germline V and J ends were trimmed by 7 bases and 5 bases, with 22 bases remaining between them. The CDR3 has 16 amino acids. CDR1 and CDR2 from the germline V gene are SEHNR and FQNEAQ (reference sequence). The CDR3 bases are TGTGCCAGCACCCCCGTTGGGGGGGCAATGAGAGATACGCAGTATTTT. This encodes CASTPVGGAMRDTQYF.

This rearrangement joins TRBV28 to TRBJ1-5; D is uncertain. The CDR3 is 12 residues long. CDR1 and CDR2 (germline): MDHEN, SYDVKM. The V end lost 5 bases, the J end lost 11 bases, and 13 bases lay between the germline ends. CDR3: CASSTGPLSQHF. DNA for the CDR3: TGTGCCAGCAGTACTGGGCCTTTGTCCCAGCATTTT.

This clone appeared a single time. The rearrangement joins TRBV7-9 to TRBJ2-1; 8 bases fit TRBD2. Unmatched junction bases numbered 12, after V lost 1 base and J lost 7 bases. CDR1 is SEHNR, CDR2 FQNEAQ, per germline (reference sequence). The CDR3 consists of 17 residues. For the CDR3, the DNA is TGTGCCAGCAGCTTAGACTATTCCGGGGGGGCCGGGAATGAGCAGTTCTTC. Translated, it gives CASSLDYSGGAGNEQFF.

V is TRBV7-2 and J is TRBJ2-4; perhaps TRBD1 as D (5 bases). The CDR3 is made up of 14 amino acids. Trimming stripped 0 bases from V and 7 bases from J, with 10 bases between. Germline CDR1 reads SGHTA; CDR2 reads FQGNSA. The CDR3 sequence is CASSLARGSNIQYF. In DNA form, the CDR3 reads TGTGCCAGCAGCTTAGCTAGGGGCTCGAACATTCAGTACTTC.

V and J are TRBV6-1 and TRBJ2-1; 7 bases match TRBD1. The V gene's germline CDR1 is MNHNS and CDR2 SASEGT. V was clipped by 8 bases and J by 5 bases; unmatched bases: 6. This CDR3 contains 13 residues. CDR3 DNA sequence: TGTGCCAGCCGACAGGGTACCGACAATGAGCAGTTCTTC. This codes for CASRQGTDNEQFF.

CDR3 sequence (DNA): TGTGCCAGCAGCGCCCGGACTAGCGGGGTTTCAGAGCAGTACTTC. The encoded protein is CASSARTSGVSEQYF. The genes are TRBV9 and TRBJ2-5; the match to TRBD2 covers 12 bases. This CDR3 contains 15 residues. Germline-derived CDR1 and CDR2 are SGDLS and YYNGEE. V was pared by 3 bases and J by 11 bases, with 11 bases of the junction left unmatched. Variable domain in full (rest from reference TRBV9 and TRBJ2-5): DSGVTQTPKHLITATGQRVTLRCSPRSGDLSVYWYQQSLDQGLQFLIQYYNGEERAKGNILERFSAQQFPDLHSELNLSSLELGDSALYFCASSARTSGVSEQYFGPGTRLLVL.

The chain combines TRBV6-5 with TRBJ1-3; 8 bases match TRBD1. After removal of 6 bases from V and 0 bases from J, the junction contained 4 bases not matched to a gene. Germline V CDR1 and CDR2: MNHEY, SVGAGI. This CDR3 contains 15 residues. The chain's CDR3 is CASRITGGSGNTIYF. CDR3 in DNA: TGTGCCAGCAGAATAACAGGGGGCTCTGGAAACACCATATATTTT.

This sequence joins TRBV9 and TRBJ1-1, with a possible D match to TRBD1 (6 bases). Trimming took off 0 bases at V and 5 bases at J, with 11 bases between the two ends. The CDR3 runs 14 residues. Germline values: CDR1 SGDLS, CDR2 YYNGEE. The CDR3 DNA is TGTGCCAGCAGCGTAGACAGGGTGCTGACTGAAGCTTTCTTT. Protein: CASSVDRVLTEAFF.

The rearrangement links TRBV9 to TRBJ1-1, with D possibly being TRBD1 (6 bases). This CDR3 region has 16 residues. CDR1 SGDLS and CDR2 YYNGEE come from the germline V gene. Trimming removed 0 bases from V and 2 bases from J, with 14 bases in between. CDR3: CASSVGGGRINTEAFF. CDR3 DNA: TGTGCCAGCAGCGTAGGGGGGGGGCGGATCAACACTGAAGCTTTCTTT. The full variable domain, its missing parts supplied by reference TRBV9 and TRBJ1-1, is DSGVTQTPKHLITATGQRVTLRCSPRSGDLSVYWYQQSLDQGLQFLIQYYNGEERAKGNILERFSAQQFPDLHSELNLSSLELGDSALYFCASSVGGGRINTEAFFGQGTRLTVV.

The chain carries TRBV6-5 and TRBJ1-1; D is uncertain. The V and J ends lost 6 bases and 11 bases respectively, with 19 bases between them. CDR1 MNHEY and CDR2 SVGAGI come from the germline V gene. The CDR3 runs to 13 residues. CDR3 residues: CASSRSPHLLAFF. CDR3 nucleotide sequence: TGTGCCAGCAGCCGATCACCCCATCTACTCGCTTTCTTT.

J is TRBJ2-2 and V is TRBV20-1, with no clear D. Germline CDR1 DFQATT, CDR2 SNEGSKA (reference sequence). The V and J ends lost 5 bases and 7 bases respectively, with 8 bases between them. CDR3 length: 11 amino acids. The CDR3 spells CSASPHGELFF. CDR3 coding DNA: TGCAGTGCTTCCCCACACGGGGAGCTGTTTTTT.